This passage covers 28 T cell receptor beta chains from one sample sequenced in a study of early T cells in non-severe SARS-CoV-2 infection. TCRdb re-derived calls from the 5' RACE reads in MiXCR, one entry per CDR3 protein. The data show about 57,000 distinct CDR3 sequences, with 10% to 15% seen just once and about 4.7% held by the top ten. Sequencing was done on a sample of whole blood. These receptors were collected from an adult who was a healthcare worker with PCR-confirmed SARS-CoV-2 infection or an uninfected control (not recorded which).

This clonotype was picked up many times. The J gene is TRBJ1-5, the V gene TRBV7-2, with 8 bases lining up with TRBD1. The CDR3 sequence is 16 residues long. Germline V gene sequence: CDR1 SGHTA, CDR2 FQGNSA. The V gene end was trimmed by 2 bases and the J gene end by 3 bases; junction bases not matched to a gene: 6. The CDR3 DNA sequence: TGTGCCAGCAGCTTACAAGCGGGACAGGCCAATCAGCCCCAGCATTTT. Protein: CASSLQAGQANQPQHF.

This clonotype was seen many times. The chain employs TRBV6-5 and TRBJ2-1; no firm D call. Trimming left V 2 bases short and J 8 bases short, with 16 bases between. The CDR3 sequence is 15 residues long. CDR1 MNHEY and CDR2 SVGAGI come from the germline V gene. The CDR3 bases are TGTGCCAGCAGTTACGATCGCAGGCCTGGTTATGAGCAGTTCTTC. This gives the protein CASSYDRRPGYEQFF.

This clonotype was counted between two and nine times. The rearrangement links TRBV18 to TRBJ2-3, with D perhaps TRBD1 (5 bases). The length of the CDR3 is 17 residues. Germline CDR1 reads KGHSH; CDR2 reads LQKENI. V was trimmed by 2 bases and J by 2 bases, leaving 17 bases between them. Here the CDR3 reads CASSPDSVAPFTDTQYF. The CDR3 coding sequence is TGTGCCAGCTCACCAGACAGCGTCGCCCCTTTCACAGATACGCAGTATTTT.

This clonotype was counted at least ten times. The chain is built from TRBV5-1 and TRBJ2-2, with D possibly being TRBD1 (6 bases). Germline CDR1 and CDR2: SGHRS and YFSETQ. Between the trimmed V and J ends, which lost 0 bases and 4 bases, there was a span of 10 bases. This CDR3 is 15 amino acids long. CDR3 bases: TGCGCCAGCAGCTTGGCCGCAGGGGTCACCGGGGAGCTGTTTTTT. This translates into CASSLAAGVTGELFF.

Ten or more counts support this clonotype. The chain has TRBV20-1 and TRBJ2-3; D gene uncertain. V was trimmed by 2 bases and J by 5 bases, leaving 5 bases between them. The CDR3 extends over 11 amino acids. Germline V gives CDR1 DFQATT, CDR2 SNEGSKA (reference sequence). Here the CDR3 reads CSARLGDTQYF. The CDR3 nucleotides are TGCAGTGCTAGATTGGGAGATACGCAGTATTTT.

This clonotype has only a few counts. The chain recombines TRBV18 with TRBJ2-3; D unresolved. In germline, CDR1 is KGHSH, CDR2 LQKENI. V lost 4 bases and J 7 bases, leaving 15 bases between the germline ends. CDR3 length: 14 amino acids. CDR3 sequence (DNA): TGTGCCAGCTCACGAGATCAGAAGATCAATACGCAGTATTTT. This gives the protein CASSRDQKINTQYF.

This clonotype was observed at least ten times. The chain recombines TRBV27 with TRBJ1-5, with D unresolved. The CDR3 is made up of 17 amino acids. The germline CDR1 and CDR2 sequences are MNHEY and SMNVEV (reference sequence). Trimming removed 3 bases at V and 0 bases at J, with 15 bases between. As DNA, the CDR3 is TGTGCCAGCAGTTTCCAAGAAGGATTGTATAGCAATCAGCCCCAGCATTTT. Translating it yields CASSFQEGLYSNQPQHF.

This clonotype has at least ten counts. This rearrangement joins TRBV12-3 or TRBV12-4 to TRBJ1-2; TRBD1 matches at 10 bases. V trimming: 3 bases; J trimming: 2 bases; junction bases outside the gene matches: 0. The CDR3 is 14 residues long. The CDR3 DNA sequence: TGTGCCAGCAGTTTGACAGGGGGCAACTATGGCTACACCTTC. Residues: CASSLTGGNYGYTF.

The chain recombines TRBV10-3 with TRBJ1-1, with D maybe TRBD1 (5 bases). Trimming pared 8 bases from V and 4 bases from J, leaving 14 bases between. This CDR3 contains 13 residues. Germline CDR1 is ENHRY and CDR2 is SYGVKD. The CDR3 DNA reads TGTGCCATCCGAGGGGTGGTATCCACTGAAGCTTTCTTT. It is translated as CAIRGVVSTEAFF.

The chain links TRBV7-6 to TRBJ2-3, with 7 bases lining up with TRBD1. The CDR3 covers 14 residues. V trimming: 1 base; J trimming: 4 bases; junction bases outside the gene matches: 2. CDR1 and CDR2 from the germline V gene are SGHVS and FNYEAQ. The CDR3 sequence: CASSLEGGADTQYF. Here the CDR3 DNA reads TGTGCCAGCAGCTTAGAAGGGGGCGCAGATACGCAGTATTTT.

There are many counts of this clonotype. This chain connects TRBV5-1 to TRBJ1-5, with D uncertain. Germline lookup yields CDR1 SGHRS and CDR2 YFSETQ. This CDR3 comprises 14 residues. Trimming took off 0 bases at V and 3 bases at J, with 7 bases between the two ends. CDR3 sequence (DNA): TGCGCCAGCAGCTTGGATGGGGACAATCAGCCCCAGCATTTT. Protein sequence: CASSLDGDNQPQHF.

The chain has TRBV11-2 and TRBJ2-7; D not certain. The V and J ends lost 0 bases and 1 base respectively, with 7 bases between them. The CDR3 loop spans 14 amino acids. Germline V lookup: CDR1 SGHAT, CDR2 FQNNGV. This CDR3 is CASSLEGVSYEQYF. Here the CDR3 DNA reads TGTGCCAGCAGCTTAGAGGGCGTATCCTACGAGCAGTACTTC.

The table lists this clonotype with many counts. This chain uses TRBV7-3 with TRBJ2-3; D remains unclear. The CDR3 contains 13 residues. Germline V CDR1 and CDR2: SGHTA, FQGTGA. The V gene lost 2 bases and the J gene lost 3 bases, with 6 bases spanning the gap. CDR3 coding DNA: TGTGCCAGCAGCTTATTAGGGACAGATACGCAGTATTTT. This translates into CASSLLGTDTQYF.

The chain employs TRBV6-6 and TRBJ1-3; 7 bases line up with TRBD1. This CDR3 region has 15 residues. V shed 4 bases and J 4 bases; nucleotides not matched to a gene: 7. Germline V gene data show CDR1 as MNHNY and CDR2 as SVGAGI (reference sequence). CDR3 nucleotides: TGTGCCAGCAGTTTCGAGACAGGGTCAGGAAACACCATATATTTT. Its translation: CASSFETGSGNTIYF.

This clonotype has a count of ten or more. The chain is built from TRBV5-1 and TRBJ2-7; D unresolved. Germline V gene lookup returns CDR1 SGHRS and CDR2 YFSETQ. Trimming took 1 base from V and 0 from J, leaving 5 bases between them. This CDR3 is built from 13 residues. CDR3 region: CASSLPSSYEQYF. Written as DNA, the CDR3 is TGCGCCAGCAGCTTGCCGAGCTCCTACGAGCAGTACTTC.

This clonotype was seen only a few times. The chain uses TRBV6-6 and TRBJ2-1; TRBD2 agrees at 8 bases. CDR1 is MNHNY and CDR2 is SVGAGI in the germline V gene (reference sequence). CDR3 length equals 14 residues. With V trimmed by 6 bases and J by 10 bases, 11 bases remained unmatched. The CDR3 DNA reads as TGTGCCAGCAGACTCCTCGGACTAGCTCGGGAGCAGTTCTTC. This encodes CASRLLGLAREQFF.

This clonotype has ten or more counts. The J gene is TRBJ2-7, the V gene TRBV20-1; TRBD1 matches at 11 bases. Trimming at V came to 3 bases and at J to 5 bases, leaving 6 bases not matched to a gene. This CDR3 region has 14 residues. From germline, CDR1 is DFQATT and CDR2 SNEGSKA (reference sequence). The CDR3 DNA reads as TGCAGTGCTAGGGGACAGGGGGTTTCAGACGAGCAGTACTTC. Protein: CSARGQGVSDEQYF.

This clonotype was seen only a few times. The chain employs TRBV7-8 and TRBJ1-5; D not certain. Germline assignment: CDR1 SGHVS and CDR2 FQNEAQ. The CDR3 has 14 residues. Between the trimmed V and J ends, which lost 1 base and 3 bases, there was a span of 7 bases. CDR3 DNA: TGTGCCAGCAGCTTAGTCTCGGACAATCAGCCCCAGCATTTT. It is translated as CASSLVSDNQPQHF.

In this sample, this clonotype turned up many times. This chain joins TRBV6-2 or TRBV6-3 and TRBJ2-3; 7 positions agree with TRBD1. The CDR3 contains 16 residues. Germline assignment: CDR1 MNHEY and CDR2 SVGEGT. J was trimmed by 5 bases and V by 0 bases; bases with no gene match: 8. CDR3 region: CASSYSKGAVRDTQYF. As DNA, the CDR3 is TGTGCCAGCAGTTACTCGAAGGGGGCCGTTCGAGATACGCAGTATTTT.

Many counts were recorded for this clonotype. The chain's CDR3 is CASSQAYGRSNQPQHF. The CDR3, as DNA: TGCGCCAGCAGCCAGGCCTACGGGCGGAGCAATCAGCCCCAGCATTTT. This chain joins TRBV4-3 and TRBJ1-5; D not resolved. This CDR3 is 16 amino acids long. V shed 3 bases and J shed 1 base, with 13 bases lying between them. Per the germline V gene, CDR1 is LGHNA and CDR2 is YSLEER.

This clonotype showed up many times. This chain connects TRBV12-3 or TRBV12-4 to TRBJ1-2, with TRBD1 identical over 8 bases. The CDR3 covers 11 residues. With V trimmed by 8 bases and J by 8 bases, 4 bases remained unmatched. The CDR3 protein is CASGQGRGYTF. CDR3 DNA sequence: TGTGCCAGCGGACAGGGTCGGGGCTACACCTTC.

This clonotype was seen at least ten times. The V call is TRBV20-1, the J call TRBJ2-7, with 7 bases fitting TRBD1. This CDR3 region has 12 residues. Germline V gene data show CDR1 as DFQATT and CDR2 as SNEGSKA (reference sequence). After removal of 6 bases from V and 5 bases from J, the junction contained 7 bases not matched to a gene. CDR3 amino acids: CSATTGTHEQYF. The CDR3 DNA follows: TGCAGTGCAACGACAGGGACCCACGAGCAGTACTTC.

Concerning this clonotype: Since a much larger clone is just one base distant, this may be a read error. V and J are TRBV12-5 and TRBJ1-5; D is unclear. Trimming took off 1 base at V and 3 bases at J, with 7 bases between the two ends. CDR1 is LGHNT and CDR2 is FRNRAP in the germline V gene. CDR3 length: 14 amino acids. The CDR3: CASGLGHVNQPQHF. DNA for the CDR3: TGTGCTAGTGGTTTGGGACATGTCAATCAGCCCCAGCATTTT.

This chain joins TRBV6-5 and TRBJ1-4, with 10 bases identical to TRBD1. V shed 1 base, J shed 8 bases, and the junction held 7 bases outside the gene matches. Looked up from germline, CDR1 is MNHEY and CDR2 is SVGAGI. The CDR3 length is 16 residues. CDR3 sequence: CASSYWDRGGKEKLFF. Written as DNA, the CDR3 is TGTGCCAGCAGTTACTGGGACAGGGGCGGGAAGGAAAAACTGTTTTTT.

This clonotype was found many times. This chain connects TRBV7-9 to TRBJ2-7, with D possibly matching TRBD1 (6 bases). The CDR3 consists of 14 residues. Trimming stripped 5 bases from V and 3 bases from J, with 14 bases between. Germline CDR1 SEHNR, CDR2 FQNEAQ (reference sequence). The CDR3 nucleotides read TGTGCCAGCAGCCGGACAGAAACCTACTACGAGCAGTACTTC. The encoded protein is CASSRTETYYEQYF.

This clonotype has a handful of counts. The chain links TRBV5-1 to TRBJ1-1; a weak D match, TRBD1 (6 bases). The CDR3 contains 15 residues. From germline, CDR1 is SGHRS and CDR2 YFSETQ. Trimming removed 0 bases from V and 1 base from J, with 10 bases in between. CDR3 loop: CASSLGGGANTEAFF. The CDR3 DNA reads TGCGCCAGCAGCTTGGGAGGGGGTGCGAACACTGAAGCTTTCTTT.

This clonotype was seen ten or more times. V is TRBV20-1 and J is TRBJ1-5; TRBD1 agrees at 8 bases. Germline trimming cut 0 bases from V and 4 bases from J; bases unmatched to any gene: 5. CDR1 DFQATT and CDR2 SNEGSKA come from the germline V gene (reference sequence). The CDR3 runs to 15 residues. The CDR3 region is CSARDQGAGNQPQHF. Written as DNA, the CDR3 is TGCAGTGCTAGAGATCAGGGGGCTGGGAATCAGCCCCAGCATTTT.

This clonotype was counted a few times. The rearrangement uses TRBV3-1 and TRBJ1-5, with D possibly TRBD1 on 6 matching bases. Germline CDR1 reads LGHDT; CDR2 reads YNNKEL (reference sequence). The CDR3 runs 16 residues. V was cut by 0 bases and J by 7 bases, with 16 bases left in between. The CDR3: CASSQDFPQGAQPQHF. CDR3 coding DNA: TGTGCCAGCAGCCAAGATTTCCCACAGGGAGCCCAGCCCCAGCATTTT. The full variable domain, in which reference TRBV3-1 and TRBJ1-5 provide the parts outside the CDR3, is DTAVSQTPKYLVTQMGNDKSIKCEQNLGHDTMYWYKQDSKKFLKIMFSYNNKELIINETVPNRFSPKSPDKAHLNLHINSLELGDSAVYFCASSQDFPQGAQPQHFGDGTRLSIL.